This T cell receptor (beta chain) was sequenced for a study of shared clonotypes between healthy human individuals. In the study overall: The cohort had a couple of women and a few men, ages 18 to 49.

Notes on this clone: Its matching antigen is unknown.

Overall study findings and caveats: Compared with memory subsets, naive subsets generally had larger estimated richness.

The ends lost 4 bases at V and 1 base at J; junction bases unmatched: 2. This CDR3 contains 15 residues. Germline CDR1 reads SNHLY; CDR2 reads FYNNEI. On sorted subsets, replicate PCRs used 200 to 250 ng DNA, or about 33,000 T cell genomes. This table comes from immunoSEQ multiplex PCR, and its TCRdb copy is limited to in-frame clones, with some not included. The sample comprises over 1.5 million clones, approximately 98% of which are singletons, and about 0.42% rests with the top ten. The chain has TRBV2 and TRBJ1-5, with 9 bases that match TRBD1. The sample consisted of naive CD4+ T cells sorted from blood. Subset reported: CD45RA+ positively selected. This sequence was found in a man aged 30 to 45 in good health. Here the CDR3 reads CASSGTGVSNQPQHF. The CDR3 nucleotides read TGTGCCAGCAGTGGGACAGGGGTAAGCAATCAGCCCCAGCATTTT.